Sequencing of this T cell receptor (beta chain) was carried out in a study of blood T cell repertoires in COVID-19. Background on the study: Acute and convalescent COVID-19 specimens originated in the United States, Italy and Spain. The cDNA or gDNA used as material had been derived from T cells, B-cell-depleted T cells, or PBMCs.

In the study's own analysis: Researchers report that nucleated cell counts were estimated from reference gene primer amplification. Clones were sequenced by immunoSEQ multiplex PCR, and TCRdb holds only the in-frame ones, with some missing. Clone size and V and J calls were adopted from that table, with D and trimming inferred from the DNA. Seen here are about 250,000 clones, around four fifths observed once, and the top ten hold about 4.5%. The CDR3 is 15 residues long. Germline CDR1 reads MNHEY; CDR2 reads SMNVEV (reference sequence). Trimming stripped 2 bases from V and 8 bases from J, with 18 bases between.

The sequencing input was peripheral blood. This receptor was taken from a woman in her 70s with acute or convalescent COVID-19. This chain uses TRBV27 with TRBJ1-2, with a tentative D call TRBD1 (5 bases). CDR3 amino acids: CASSLTNLAGNGYTF. CDR3 DNA: TGTGCCAGCAGTTTAACCAACCTGGCAGGGAACGGCTACACCTTC.